This entry lists 16 T cell receptor beta chains sequenced from one sample in a study of response to subunit inactivated influenza vaccine. A single record per CDR3 protein comes from TCRdb applying MiXCR to the RT-PCR reads. This sample has 500,000 or so distinct CDR3 sequences; 16% occur once, and the top ten carry 3% to 3.5%. This material consisted of CD4+ T cells sorted from PBMCs, taken less than 25 months after vaccination. These receptors originate from a man aged 50 to 75 who received an inactivated influenza vaccine.

V and J are TRBV3-1 and TRBJ2-3; 7 bases match TRBD2. V shed 3 bases and J 6 bases; nucleotides not matched to a gene: 6. This CDR3 is built from 14 residues. Germline CDR1 LGHDT, CDR2 YNNKEL (reference sequence). CDR3 nucleotide sequence: TGTGCCAGCAGCCACAGAGGCGGGAGCGATACGCAGTATTTT. This encodes CASSHRGGSDTQYF.

The V call is TRBV11-2, the J call TRBJ1-6, with D uncertain. The CDR3 loop spans 15 amino acids. Germline CDR1 SGHAT, CDR2 FQNNGV. The ends were cut back, 5 bases at V and 6 bases at J, with 14 bases in the middle. Here the CDR3 DNA reads TGTGCCAGCAGCCGACTATCGGGAAGTAATTCACCCCTCCACTTT. Translation gives CASSRLSGSNSPLHF. The variable domain in full, with the rest retrieved from reference TRBV11-2 and TRBJ1-6, is EAGVAQSPRYKIIEKRQSVAFWCNPISGHATLYWYQQILGQGPKLLIQFQNNGVVDDSQLPKDRFSAERLKGVDSTLKIQPAKLEDSAVYLCASSRLSGSNSPLHFGNGTRLTVT.

There are many counts of this clonotype. The chain recombines TRBV7-9 with TRBJ2-2, with unresolved D. This CDR3 contains 12 residues. Germline CDR1 is SEHNR and CDR2 is FQNEAQ (reference sequence). V lost 3 bases to trimming and J lost 5 bases, with 4 bases between them. Written as DNA, the CDR3 is TGTGCCAGCAGCTTCATGACCGGGGAGCTGTTTTTT. Protein sequence: CASSFMTGELFF.

At least ten counts were recorded for this clonotype. The gene calls are TRBV24-1 and TRBJ1-2; tentative D call: TRBD1 (6 bases). Germline V CDR1 and CDR2: KGHDR, SFDVKD. The CDR3 covers 16 residues. Trimming took off 5 bases at V and 0 bases at J, with 15 bases between the two ends. The DNA of the CDR3 is TGTGCCACCAGTGGGGCGGACAGCGCGTCTAACTATGGCTACACCTTC. This sequence encodes CATSGADSASNYGYTF.

This sequence joins TRBV4-3 and TRBJ2-3, with no clear D. V was clipped by 1 base and J by 2 bases, with 7 bases between them. This CDR3 comprises 14 residues. The germline V gene has CDR1 LGHNA and CDR2 YSLEER. CDR3 nucleotide sequence: TGCGCCAGCAGCCAAGCGGTCCCCACAGATACGCAGTATTTT. Translation gives CASSQAVPTDTQYF.

The rearrangement joins TRBV28 to TRBJ2-5; TRBD2 might be the D (5 bases). Between the trimmed V and J ends, which lost 1 base and 5 bases, there was a span of 20 bases. Germline assignment: CDR1 MDHEN and CDR2 SYDVKM. CDR3 length: 17 residues. The CDR3 bases are TGTGCCAGCAGTTTATCACGACTTCTTGGGAGCTGGGAGACCCAGTACTTC. This gives the protein CASSLSRLLGSWETQYF.

In its sample, this clonotype was seen a few times. The chain's CDR3 is CASSQEPDRNSMNTEAFF. DNA of the CDR3: TGCGCCAGCAGCCAAGAGCCGGACAGGAATTCGATGAACACTGAAGCTTTCTTT. This chain connects TRBV4-3 to TRBJ1-1; 7 bases agree with TRBD1. The CDR3 contains 18 residues. Trimming cost V 0 bases and J 0 bases; bases outside gene matches: 10. Germline lookup yields CDR1 LGHNA and CDR2 YSLEER.

The rearrangement links TRBV12-3 or TRBV12-4 to TRBJ2-1; TRBD2 agrees at 8 bases. J gave up 6 bases and V 5 bases, and 12 bases lay outside the gene matches. The CDR3 sequence is 16 residues long. CDR3 sequence reads: CASSAHGLAFPNEQFF. The CDR3 DNA sequence: TGTGCCAGCAGTGCTCATGGACTAGCATTTCCCAATGAGCAGTTCTTC.

The chain employs TRBV20-1 and TRBJ2-2; D is unclear. Germline V gives CDR1 DFQATT, CDR2 SNEGSKA (reference sequence). The CDR3 runs 13 residues. V was trimmed by 4 bases and J by 2 bases, leaving 8 bases between them. The CDR3 nucleotides are TGCAGTGCTAATACCCAAAACACCGGGGAGCTGTTTTTT. Its translation: CSANTQNTGELFF.

This chain joins TRBV27 and TRBJ2-7; possible D gene TRBD1, 6 bases. This CDR3 region has 13 residues. Germline loops: CDR1 MNHEY, CDR2 SMNVEV (reference sequence). V dropped 3 bases and J dropped 5 bases, with 11 bases sitting between them. The CDR3 loop reads CASSLAGQNEQYF. In DNA form, the CDR3 reads TGTGCCAGCAGTTTGGCTGGACAGAACGAGCAGTACTTC.

This clonotype occurred a few times. The gene calls are TRBV5-1 and TRBJ2-2, with 7 bases identical to TRBD1. Trimming cost V 4 bases and J 3 bases; bases outside gene matches: 9. The CDR3 contains 16 residues. Germline values: CDR1 SGHRS, CDR2 YFSETQ. CDR3 coding DNA: TGCGCCAGCAGCAAAACGACAGGGCACGACACCGGGGAGCTGTTTTTT. It specifies CASSKTTGHDTGELFF. The variable domain in full, completed from reference TRBV5-1 and TRBJ2-2, reads KAGVTQTPRYLIKTRGQQVTLSCSPISGHRSVSWYQQTPGQGLQFLFEYFSETQRNKGNFPGRFSGRQFSNSRSEMNVSTLELGDSALYLCASSKTTGHDTGELFFGEGSRLTVL.

This clonotype has just a few counts. The chain uses TRBV5-1 and TRBJ2-1, with 8 bases aligning to TRBD1. Germline CDR1 is SGHRS and CDR2 is YFSETQ. With V trimmed by 5 bases and J by 4 bases, 2 bases remained unmatched. This CDR3 has 13 residues. The CDR3 is CASRGTGYNEQFF. In DNA, the CDR3 is TGCGCCAGCAGGGGGACAGGTTACAATGAGCAGTTCTTC. The full variable domain, completed using reference TRBV5-1 and TRBJ2-1, is KAGVTQTPRYLIKTRGQQVTLSCSPISGHRSVSWYQQTPGQGLQFLFEYFSETQRNKGNFPGRFSGRQFSNSRSEMNVSTLELGDSALYLCASRGTGYNEQFFGPGTRLTVL.

This clonotype was seen more than once but under ten times. V gene TRBV29-1 combines with J gene TRBJ2-7, with a possible D match to TRBD2 (5 bases). Germline V gives CDR1 SQVTM, CDR2 ANQGSEA. The CDR3 is made up of 11 amino acids. V lost 2 bases to trimming and J lost 7 bases, with 9 bases between them. CDR3 bases: TGCAGCGTTGAAACGGGATCAGAGCAGTACTTC. Its translation: CSVETGSEQYF.

The chain recombines TRBV7-3 with TRBJ2-1; 7 positions agree with TRBD2. CDR1 is SGHTA, CDR2 FQGTGA, per germline. The CDR3 totals 16 residues. V gave up 5 bases and J gave up 0 bases; unmatched junction bases: 7. The CDR3 DNA follows: TGTGCCAGCAGCCGCGGGAGCGGGGCCTCCTACAATGAGCAGTTCTTC. This gives the protein CASSRGSGASYNEQFF.

The chain employs TRBV19 and TRBJ1-5; 9 bases match TRBD1. Germline V gives CDR1 LNHDA, CDR2 SQIVND (reference sequence). This CDR3 region has 14 residues. CDR3 DNA sequence: TGTGCAGCTAACAGGGGGCTTTGGAATCAGCCCCAGCATTTT. It translates to CAANRGLWNQPQHF.

A note on this clonotype: One end of the junction varies from germline; a read error may be responsible. The rearrangement joins TRBV5-8 to TRBJ1-3, with D unresolved. Germline assignment: CDR1 SGHTS and CDR2 YDEGEE. This CDR3 is built from 13 residues. The CDR3 loop reads CASSSVGGRPRDF. CDR3 nucleotides: TGTGCCAGCAGCTCCGTGGGTGGACGGCCGAGGGATTTT.